This is a list of T cell receptor beta chains from one sample in a study of cytomegalovirus exposure and HLA in healthy donors. The method was immunoSEQ multiplex PCR; TCRdb's version includes in-frame clones alone and lacks a portion of them. Of 240,000 or so clones in the sample, roughly four fifths are singletons; the top ten hold roughly 7.4%. The sample consisted of PBMCs. Receptors were obtained from a woman in her sixties or seventies in good health and CMV-seropositive. Both conserved end residues are part of each CDR3. The D gene is left open where the match is weak. Not every row has a clone size; where given, it reads once, few, many or a size class.

j_gene,d_gene,abundance,v_gene,CDR3nt,CDR3aa
TRBJ1-1,TRBD1,-,TRBV5-1,TGCGCCAGCAGCCCGAACACCGGGACAGGAAAAAACACTGAAGCTTTCTTT,CASSPNTGTGKNTEAFF
TRBJ2-1,TRBD2,once,TRBV4-1,TGCGCCAGCAGCCAATATTTCCTTAGCGGGAGCCTGGGTGAGCAGTTCTTC,CASSQYFLSGSLGEQFF
TRBJ2-3,TRBD1,once,TRBV11-2,TGTGCCAGCAGCTCCTTGGACAGGTACACAGATACGCAGTATTTT,CASSSLDRYTDTQYF
TRBJ2-7,-,-,TRBV29-1,TGCAGCGTGGAAAACAGGGAGAGCCCCTACGAGCAGTACTTC,CSVENRESPYEQYF
TRBJ1-5,-,-,TRBV5-6,TGTGCCAGCAGCACTCGAGGGAGCTCTCAGCCCCAGCATTTT,CASSTRGSSQPQHF
TRBJ2-1,TRBD2,-,TRBV29-1,TGCAGCGTTATGGCCGCGGGGGCCTACAATGAGCAGTTCTTC,CSVMAAGAYNEQFF
TRBJ1-1,TRBD1,-,TRBV7-6,TGTGCCAGCAGCTTCAGATACAGGGGCAGGGGGACTGAAGCTTTCTTT,CASSFRYRGRGTEAFF
TRBJ2-5,TRBD2,-,TRBV7-9,TGTTCCAGCAGCTCCCGGGAGGGTTTGTACCAAGAGACCCAGTACTTC,CSSSSREGLYQETQYF
TRBJ2-5,TRBD2,-,TRBV7-3,TGTGCCAGCTCGGCGGGGGGCCTGGAGACCCAGTACTTC,CASSAGGLETQYF
TRBJ1-1,TRBD1,-,TRBV29-1,TGCAGCGTGGGACAGGGGGACTCGTCTGTTGCTTTCTTT,CSVGQGDSSVAFF
TRBJ2-3,TRBD2,-,TRBV5-5,TGTGCCAGCAGCAATCCGGGACTAGCAGGAGATACGCAGTATTTT,CASSNPGLAGDTQYF
TRBJ2-7,-,-,TRBV4-1,TGCGCCAGCAGCCAAGTTAGCGGAAGGGCCTACGAGCAGTACTTC,CASSQVSGRAYEQYF
TRBJ2-1,TRBD2,-,TRBV11-2,TGTGCCAGCGCTAGCGGGTGGTCCTACAATGAGCAGTTCTTC,CASASGWSYNEQFF
TRBJ2-7,TRBD2,-,TRBV5-4,TGTGCCAGCAGTCAGCGGGAGGGCCCGGACGAGCAGTACTTC,CASSQREGPDEQYF
TRBJ1-4,TRBD1,-,TRBV11-2,TGTGCCAGCAGCGAAGACAGGGCCGACGAAAAACTGTTTTTT,CASSEDRADEKLFF
TRBJ2-3,TRBD2,once,TRBV6-5,TGTGCCAGCAGTGACGGGAGGGGAGATACGCAGTATTTT,CASSDGRGDTQYF
TRBJ2-3,TRBD2,-,TRBV9,TGTGCCAGCAGCCCTCCAACTAGCGGGAGACGAGGGGCAGATACGCAGTATTTT,CASSPPTSGRRGADTQYF
TRBJ2-1,TRBD1,-,TRBV19,TGTGCCAGTAGTATCCGCTTAAACAGGGGGCAGTATAGCAATGAGCAGTTCTTC,CASSIRLNRGQYSNEQFF
TRBJ2-1,-,-,TRBV9,TGTGCCAGCAGCTCCCTAGCGTACAATGAGCAGTTCTTC,CASSSLAYNEQFF
TRBJ2-7,-,-,TRBV1,TGCACCAGCGGAGGCATGGGGCAGTACTTC,CTSGGMGQYF
TRBJ2-7,-,-,TRBV7-9,TGTGCCAGCAGATCAGACTCCTACGAGCAGTACTTC,CASRSDSYEQYF
TRBJ1-4,TRBD1,-,TRBV2,TGTGCCAGCAGTCCGGGACAGGGGAAGGAAAAACTGTTTTTT,CASSPGQGKEKLFF
TRBJ2-1,-,-,TRBV18,TGTGCCAGCTCACACACAGGCGGGGATTCCTACAATGAGCAGTTCTTC,CASSHTGGDSYNEQFF
TRBJ2-5,-,-,TRBV4-1,TGCGCCAGCAGCCAAGTCAGTGGGAGCCCCCAAGAGACCCAGTACTTC,CASSQVSGSPQETQYF
TRBJ1-4,-,-,TRBV15,TGTGCCACCAGCAGAGATCAGGCCTACACTTATGAAAAACTGTTTTTT,CATSRDQAYTYEKLFF
TRBJ1-1,-,-,TRBV7-9,TGTGCCAGCAGCTTAGGAGGGCACACTGAAGCTTTCTTT,CASSLGGHTEAFF
TRBJ2-5,-,-,TRBV5-4,TGTGCCAGCAGCTCCAAACTATCGCGGGGTGGGGCCCAAGAGACCCAGTACTTC,CASSSKLSRGGAQETQYF
TRBJ2-1,TRBD2,-,TRBV11-3,TGTGCCAGCAGCTTACACCCCGGGGGGGGGAATGAGCAGTTCTTC,CASSLHPGGGNEQFF
TRBJ2-3,TRBD2,few,TRBV5-6,TGTGCCAGCAGCTTTTTAACTAGCGGGAGTTCAGATACGCAGTATTTT,CASSFLTSGSSDTQYF
TRBJ2-7,TRBD1,-,TRBV28,TGTGCCAGCAGTTCACTCGGATGGGACAGCACTTACGAGCAGTACTTC,CASSSLGWDSTYEQYF
TRBJ2-1,-,-,TRBV5-1,TGCGCCAGCAGCCCACTTCGGTCTTCCTACAATGAGCAGTTCTTC,CASSPLRSSYNEQFF
TRBJ2-7,TRBD2,-,TRBV5-1,TGCGCCAGCAGCTTGGCCACTAGCGGTACAGGGGAGCAGTACTTC,CASSLATSGTGEQYF
TRBJ1-2,-,-,TRBV19,TGTGCCAGTAGTCCTTGGACAGCGAGCTACACCTTC,CASSPWTASYTF
TRBJ1-5,TRBD1,-,TRBV23-1,TGCGCCAGCAGTCAAAGGGGACAGGGTAATCAGCCCCAGCATTTT,CASSQRGQGNQPQHF
TRBJ2-5,-,-,TRBV5-1,TGCGCCAGCAGCTTGGGCGTTCGCGGCCAAGAGACCCAGTACTTC,CASSLGVRGQETQYF
TRBJ2-7,TRBD1,-,TRBV4-1,TGCGCCAGCAGCCAAAGGAGACAGGGCACCTACGAGCAGTACTTC,CASSQRRQGTYEQYF
TRBJ2-2,TRBD2,-,TRBV11-2,TGTGCCAGCAGCCGGACTAGCGGGAGGGCAATAGGCGGGGAGCTGTTTTTT,CASSRTSGRAIGGELFF
TRBJ2-1,TRBD2,-,TRBV7-6,TGTGCCAGCAGCTCCGGACTAGGTAGCTACAATGAGCAGTTCTTC,CASSSGLGSYNEQFF
TRBJ2-7,TRBD2,-,TRBV6-1,TGTGCCAGCAGTTCCGTGACTAGCGGGAGATACGAGCAGTACTTC,CASSSVTSGRYEQYF
TRBJ1-5,TRBD1,-,TRBV19,TGTGCCAGTAGTAGACAGGGACTCAATCAGCCCCAGCATTTT,CASSRQGLNQPQHF
TRBJ2-7,TRBD2,few,TRBV6-5,TGTGCCAGCAGCTTGACTAGCGCCTCCTACGAGCAGTACTTC,CASSLTSASYEQYF